One sample yielded the 30 T cell receptor beta chains listed below, sequenced in a study of blood T cell repertoires in COVID-19. Sequencing used immunoSEQ multiplex PCR; TCRdb keeps in-frame clones, though not all of them. The table shows about 120,000 clones, with 85% occurring only once. Sequences were obtained from peripheral blood. Every receptor here comes from a human donor in a cohort sampled during active COVID-19.

This clone showed up just once. CDR3 amino acids: CASHRNNYGYTF. The CDR3 nucleotides read TGTGCCAGCCACAGAAATAACTATGGCTACACCTTC. The chain has TRBV28 and TRBJ1-2; D not resolved. CDR3 length: 12 residues. V lost 8 bases and J lost 1, with 8 bases in between. The germline V gene has CDR1 MDHEN and CDR2 SYDVKM.

The rearrangement links TRBV6-5 to TRBJ1-1, with D possibly being TRBD1 (6 bases). Germline CDR1 and CDR2: MNHEY and SVGAGI. The V and J ends lost 8 bases and 0 bases respectively, with 16 bases between them. The CDR3 length is 15 residues. CDR3 in DNA: TGTGCCAGCCGTCCAAGCGGACAGTTGAACACTGAAGCTTTCTTT. Amino acids: CASRPSGQLNTEAFF.

J is TRBJ2-1 and V is TRBV5-5, with 9 bases that match TRBD1. The CDR3 extends over 15 amino acids. The germline V gene encodes CDR1 SGHKS and CDR2 YYEKEE (reference sequence). Trimming at V came to 1 base and at J to 3 bases, leaving 2 bases not matched to a gene. The CDR3 here is CASSLRTGVYNEQFF. CDR3 DNA: TGTGCCAGCAGCTTGAGGACAGGGGTCTACAATGAGCAGTTCTTC.

The genes are TRBV7-6 and TRBJ1-3, with a tentative D call TRBD1 (5 bases). Trimming took off 5 bases at V and 0 bases at J, with 17 bases between the two ends. The CDR3 is made up of 17 amino acids. In germline, CDR1 is SGHVS, CDR2 FNYEAQ. The CDR3 nucleotides read TGTGCCAGCAGCCGTCAGGGCGGGGCGGGCTCTGGAAACACCATATATTTT. Encoded protein: CASSRQGGAGSGNTIYF.

This clone was observed a handful of times. The V and J genes are TRBV7-2 and TRBJ1-3, with a possible D match to TRBD1 (6 bases). The CDR3 totals 15 residues. Trimming removed 3 bases from V and 2 bases from J, with 11 bases in between. Germline V gene lookup returns CDR1 SGHTA and CDR2 FQGNSA. CDR3 nucleotide sequence: TGTGCCAGCAGCTTTACCCCAGGGGCTGGAAACACCATATATTTT. This codes for CASSFTPGAGNTIYF.

This chain connects TRBV29-1 to TRBJ2-6, with a weak D call TRBD1 (5 bases). The V end was cut by 5 bases, the J end by 4 bases, with 21 bases between. The CDR3 consists of 17 residues. CDR1 and CDR2 from the germline V gene are SQVTM and ANQGSEA. Here the CDR3 reads CSVSSGRVGAGANVLTF. In nucleotides, the CDR3 is TGCAGCGTTAGTTCGGGCAGGGTGGGTGCCGGGGCCAACGTCCTGACTTTC.

This chain links TRBV6-4 with TRBJ1-1, with D unclear. Per germline, CDR1 MRHNA and CDR2 SNTAGT. Trimming removed 5 bases at V and 5 bases at J, with 15 bases between. The CDR3 consists of 14 residues. CDR3 sequence: CASSPTYSSTEAFF. The CDR3 nucleotides read TGTGCCAGCAGTCCAACCTACAGTTCTACTGAAGCTTTCTTT.

In its sample, this clone was seen a few times. The chain recombines TRBV28 with TRBJ1-3; D call uncertain. Germline assignment: CDR1 MDHEN and CDR2 SYDVKM. This CDR3 contains 16 residues. Trimming pared 5 bases from V and 0 bases from J, leaving 14 bases between. The CDR3 reads CASSAIRVLSGNTIYF. In nucleotides, the CDR3 is TGTGCCAGCAGTGCGATCCGGGTCCTCTCTGGAAACACCATATATTTT.

This clone was found once. This rearrangement joins TRBV30 to TRBJ2-7, with 8 bases matching TRBD2. Unmatched junction bases numbered 10, after V lost 2 bases and J lost 7 bases. The CDR3 spans 14 residues. Germline loops: CDR1 GTSNPN, CDR2 SVGIG (reference sequence). The CDR3 loop is CAWSPGTSLREQYF. The CDR3, as DNA: TGTGCCTGGAGTCCCGGGACTAGTCTACGAGAGCAGTACTTC.

This clone was picked up one time. The chain has TRBV7-2 and TRBJ2-7, with 10 bases matching TRBD1. Germline V CDR1 and CDR2: SGHTA, FQGNSA. With V trimmed by 4 bases and J by 3 bases, 6 bases remained unmatched. The CDR3 is 15 amino acids. This CDR3 reads CASSSWTGGIYEQYF. The CDR3 nucleotides read TGTGCCAGCAGCTCCTGGACAGGGGGTATCTACGAGCAGTACTTC.

This clone was seen only a few times. The chain employs TRBV6-6 and TRBJ1-2; the match to TRBD1 covers 8 bases. The CDR3 length is 13 residues. J was trimmed by 6 bases and V by 5 bases; bases with no gene match: 5. CDR1 is MNHNY, CDR2 SVGAGI, per germline (reference sequence). CDR3 loop: CASSQQGGDGYTF. In DNA, the CDR3 is TGTGCCAGCAGTCAACAGGGGGGCGATGGCTACACCTTC.

The rearrangement uses TRBV6-2 or TRBV6-3 and TRBJ2-7; 10 bases are shared with TRBD1. Looked up from germline, CDR1 is MNHEY and CDR2 is SVGEGT. V shed 5 bases and J 7 bases; nucleotides not matched to a gene: 14. This CDR3 is 16 amino acids long. DNA for the CDR3: TGTGCCAGCAGTCAAGTTCACGGACAGGGGGTCGGTGAGCAGTACTTC. This translates into CASSQVHGQGVGEQYF.

The chain has TRBV6-2 or TRBV6-3 and TRBJ2-3; possibly TRBD2 for D (6 bases). The CDR3 has 15 amino acids. V lost 2 bases and J 2 bases, leaving 11 bases between the germline ends. Germline values: CDR1 MNHEY, CDR2 SVGEGT. DNA for the CDR3: TGTGCCAGCAGTTACGGCGGGGTCCACACAGATACGCAGTATTTT. This encodes CASSYGGVHTDTQYF.

The V and J genes are TRBV5-5 and TRBJ1-1; D not certain. V was shortened by 1 base and J by 0 bases, with 10 bases between the two germline ends. Germline loops: CDR1 SGHKS, CDR2 YYEKEE (reference sequence). The CDR3 spans 15 residues. The CDR3 region is CASSLLGGMNTEAFF. Here the CDR3 DNA reads TGTGCCAGCAGCTTGCTGGGAGGGATGAACACTGAAGCTTTCTTT.

This clone was observed once. V usage is TRBV12-5 and J usage is TRBJ2-3, with 7 nucleotides matching TRBD2. V dropped 1 base and J dropped 6; count of bases not matched to a gene: 1. Germline V gene sequence: CDR1 LGHNT, CDR2 FRNRAP. This CDR3 spans 13 amino acids. This CDR3 is CASGLGTRDTQYF. The CDR3 DNA is TGTGCTAGTGGTTTGGGGACTAGGGATACGCAGTATTTT.

The chain is built from TRBV29-1 and TRBJ2-3, with 14 bases lining up with TRBD2. Germline V gene sequence: CDR1 SQVTM, CDR2 ANQGSEA. This CDR3 comprises 14 residues. After removal of 8 bases from V and 9 bases from J, the junction contained 10 bases not matched to a gene. The CDR3 region has the DNA TGCAGCTCTAGGACTAGCGGGGGGCAGGAAACGCAGTATTTT. It codes for CSSRTSGGQETQYF.

The chain recombines TRBV6-6 with TRBJ1-5; 7 bases map to TRBD1. The V gene end was trimmed by 2 bases and the J gene end by 4 bases; junction bases not matched to a gene: 2. CDR1 and CDR2 from the germline V gene are MNHNY and SVGAGI (reference sequence). The CDR3 has 14 residues. Written as DNA, the CDR3 is TGTGCCAGCAGTTACGGGACAGAGAATCAGCCCCAGCATTTT. Amino acids: CASSYGTENQPQHF.

The chain couples TRBV6-2 or TRBV6-3 to TRBJ2-7; D is possibly TRBD2 (7 bases). This CDR3 is built from 14 residues. V was pared by 6 bases and J by 4 bases, with 16 bases between. Germline lookup yields CDR1 MNHEY and CDR2 SVGEGT. CDR3 loop: CASSAGRGAYEQYF. The CDR3 nucleotides read TGTGCCAGCAGCGCCGGACGGGGGGCATACGAGCAGTACTTC.

CDR3 DNA sequence: TGCGCCAGCAGCCGCACAGGAATTCAAGGAGCTTTCTTT. This sequence encodes CASSRTGIQGAFF. The chain carries TRBV4-1 and TRBJ1-1, with D possibly being TRBD1 (5 bases). The CDR3 loop spans 13 amino acids. Germline V lookup: CDR1 MGHRA, CDR2 YSYEKL. V was pared by 4 bases and J by 10 bases, with 16 bases between.

The chain joins TRBV4-1 to TRBJ2-7; D is possibly TRBD1 (6 bases). The CDR3 has 14 amino acids. Germline CDR1 is MGHRA and CDR2 is YSYEKL. Trimming pared 2 bases from V and 2 bases from J, leaving 10 bases between. DNA for the CDR3: TGCGCCAGCAGCCAACAGACAGGAGCCTACGAGCAGTACTTC. It yields the protein CASSQQTGAYEQYF.

The chain recombines TRBV5-6 with TRBJ2-3; no firm D call. V was clipped by 4 bases and J by 1 base, with 10 bases between them. This CDR3 contains 14 residues. Germline loops: CDR1 SGHDT, CDR2 YYEEEE. CDR3 in DNA: TGTGCCAGCAGCAGTTTGGTAGGCACAGATACGCAGTATTTT. Translated, it gives CASSSLVGTDTQYF.

V usage is TRBV28 and J usage is TRBJ1-3; D ambiguous. The CDR3 has 14 residues. Trimming took 5 bases from V and 1 from J, leaving 9 bases between them. Germline V lookup: CDR1 MDHEN, CDR2 SYDVKM. The DNA of the CDR3 is TGTGCCAGCAGTCCCGGGATGTCTGGAAACACCATATATTTT. Its protein product is CASSPGMSGNTIYF.

This rearrangement joins TRBV27 to TRBJ2-4; TRBD2 matches 14 bases. This CDR3 is 16 amino acids long. The V segment lost 4 bases and the J segment 4 bases; nucleotides outside the gene matches: 3. CDR1 is MNHEY, CDR2 SMNVEV, per germline (reference sequence). The CDR3 coding sequence is TGTGCCAGCAGTTACCGGACTAGCGGGGGGAAAAACATTCAGTACTTC. It translates to CASSYRTSGGKNIQYF.

This chain uses TRBV18 with TRBJ2-1, with 8 nucleotides matching TRBD2. CDR1 and CDR2 from the germline V gene are KGHSH and LQKENI. The V and J ends lost 0 bases and 2 bases, in that order; junction bases with no gene match: 6. The CDR3 length is 17 residues. The DNA for the CDR3 is TGTGCCAGCTCACCACCTTCCGCGGGGGGCGCCTACAATGAGCAGTTCTTC. This codes for CASSPPSAGGAYNEQFF.

The chain recombines TRBV3-1 (or the pseudogene TRBV3-2) with TRBJ1-2; a possible D gene is TRBD1 (5 bases). Germline V gives CDR1 LGHDT, CDR2 YNNKEL (reference sequence). The CDR3 consists of 16 residues. Trimming pared 5 bases from V and 4 bases from J, leaving 20 bases between. The CDR3 loop is CASSMTTAGGIYGYTF. The CDR3, as DNA: TGTGCCAGCAGCATGACCACTGCGGGGGGAATCTATGGCTACACCTTC.

The chain recombines TRBV27 with TRBJ2-1; 11 nucleotides match TRBD2. The junction had 8 bases not matched to a gene; V was cut back by 3 bases and J by 4 bases. The CDR3 contains 17 residues. Germline lookup yields CDR1 MNHEY and CDR2 SMNVEV (reference sequence). The CDR3 DNA is TGTGCCAGCAGTTTTAGCGGGGGGGCCGGCTTTTACAATGAGCAGTTCTTC. This codes for CASSFSGGAGFYNEQFF.

This clone was seen just once. J is TRBJ2-2 and V is TRBV27; 9 nucleotides line up with TRBD2. CDR3 size: 16 residues. Losses at the gene ends were 2 bases for V and 1 base for J; bases not matched to a gene: 2. Germline lookup yields CDR1 MNHEY and CDR2 SMNVEV (reference sequence). DNA for the CDR3: TGTGCCAGCAGTTTACTAGCGGGGAAGAACACCGGGGAGCTGTTTTTT. Protein: CASSLLAGKNTGELFF.

The chain combines TRBV6-5 with TRBJ1-1; 7 bases fit TRBD1. Unmatched junction bases numbered 8, after V lost 6 bases and J lost 4 bases. Germline V lookup: CDR1 MNHEY, CDR2 SVGAGI. CDR3 length equals 14 residues. The CDR3 nucleotides are TGTGCCAGCAGACCGGGACAGATAACCACTGAAGCTTTCTTT. Translating gives CASRPGQITTEAFF.

In its sample, this clone was seen many times. CDR3 in amino acids: CASSQGQFYEQYF. DNA for the CDR3: TGTGCCAGCAGCCAGGGCCAATTCTACGAGCAGTACTTC. The chain joins TRBV5-6 to TRBJ2-7; perhaps TRBD1 as D (5 bases). CDR1 and CDR2 from the germline V gene are SGHDT and YYEEEE. The V end lost 4 bases, the J end lost 3 bases, and 11 bases lay between the germline ends. The CDR3 runs to 13 residues.

The genes are TRBV19 and TRBJ2-7, with 9 bases identical to TRBD1. The V and J ends lost 5 bases and 6 bases, in that order; junction bases with no gene match: 8. Germline loops: CDR1 LNHDA, CDR2 SQIVND (reference sequence). The CDR3 length is 14 residues. The CDR3 DNA follows: TGTGCCAGTAGTCCAGGGGACAGGGCAACCGAGCAGTACTTC. This codes for CASSPGDRATEQYF.